A selection of T cell receptor beta chains follows, all from one sample in a study of blood T cell repertoires in COVID-19. The table came from immunoSEQ multiplex PCR; TCRdb's copy has only in-frame clones and leaves some out. The profile shows a few hundred thousand clones, approximately 88% of them singletons. Source material: peripheral blood. Receptors originate from a man aged 18 to 29 who had recovered from COVID-19. Both conserved end residues are part of each CDR3. The D gene is left open where the match is weak. Clone size, where shown, is once, few, many, or a class for clones that have expanded.

d_gene	v_gene	abundance	j_gene	CDR3aa	CDR3nt
NA	TRBV18	NA	TRBJ1-2	CASSPPLGGAANYGYTF	TGTGCCAGCTCACCCCCCCTGGGGGGGGCAGCTAACTATGGCTACACCTTC
TRBD2	TRBV7-9	NA	TRBJ2-7	CASSSSGAPSYEQYF	TGTGCCAGCAGCTCTAGCGGGGCCCCCTCCTACGAGCAGTACTTC
NA	TRBV20-1	NA	TRBJ1-1	CSASKPGEAFF	TGCAGTGCTAGCAAACCAGGTGAAGCTTTCTTT
TRBD2	TRBV2	NA	TRBJ2-7	CASRALAGDSLEQYF	TGTGCCAGCAGAGCCCTTGCGGGAGACTCACTTGAGCAGTACTTC
TRBD1	TRBV6-5	once	TRBJ1-2	CASSYSSGDSYGYTF	TGTGCCAGCAGTTACTCTTCCGGGGACAGCTATGGCTACACCTTC
TRBD1	TRBV6-2/TRBV6-3	NA	TRBJ1-1	CASSPSGTGMNTEAFF	TGTGCCAGCAGCCCCTCTGGGACAGGGATGAACACTGAAGCTTTCTTT
TRBD1	TRBV5-1	NA	TRBJ2-7	CASSFPGQGIYEQYF	TGCGCCAGCAGCTTTCCGGGACAGGGGATTTACGAGCAGTACTTC
NA	TRBV12-3/TRBV12-4	NA	TRBJ2-1	CASRVGGGNEQFF	TGTGCCAGCAGGGTGGGAGGGGGGAATGAGCAGTTCTTC
NA	TRBV4-1	NA	TRBJ1-5	CASSQEADSNQPQHF	TGCGCCAGCAGCCAAGAGGCGGATAGCAATCAGCCCCAGCATTTT
TRBD1	TRBV5-5	NA	TRBJ2-7	CASSPQSTGATYEQYF	TGTGCCAGCAGCCCGCAATCGACAGGGGCCACCTACGAGCAGTACTTC
TRBD2	TRBV11-2	NA	TRBJ2-5	CASSLAAGTSRETQYF	TGTGCCAGCAGCTTAGCCGCCGGGACTAGTAGAGAGACCCAGTACTTC
NA	TRBV9	NA	TRBJ1-5	CASSFGSERDQPQHF	TGTGCCAGCAGCTTTGGGTCTGAGCGGGATCAGCCCCAGCATTTT
NA	TRBV7-9	NA	TRBJ1-6	CASSRGGVSPLHF	TGTGCCAGCAGCAGAGGGGGGGTTTCACCCCTCCACTTT
TRBD1	TRBV4-1	NA	TRBJ2-4	CASSQMRQGLVKNIQYF	TGCGCCAGCAGCCAAATGAGACAGGGGTTGGTCAAAAACATTCAGTACTTC
NA	TRBV10-3	NA	TRBJ1-4	CAISWGQGGVEKLFF	TGTGCCATCAGTTGGGGGCAGGGTGGAGTTGAAAAACTGTTTTTT
NA	TRBV7-9	NA	TRBJ2-7	CASSLGRQGHEQYF	TGTGCCAGCAGCTTAGGTCGCCAGGGGCACGAGCAGTACTTC
NA	TRBV5-1	NA	TRBJ1-3	CASQPTGSGNTIYF	TGCGCCAGCCAACCTACAGGGAGCGGAAACACCATATATTTT
NA	TRBV4-1	NA	TRBJ1-4	CASSHVQATNEKLFF	TGCGCCAGCAGCCATGTGCAGGCAACTAATGAAAAACTGTTTTTT
NA	TRBV11-2	NA	TRBJ1-1	CASSLADTSTEAFF	TGTGCCAGCAGCTTAGCGGACACGTCGACTGAAGCTTTCTTT
TRBD1	TRBV5-1	NA	TRBJ2-1	CASSLSPGQGYVNEQFF	TGCGCCAGCAGCTTGTCCCCGGGACAGGGGTATGTCAATGAGCAGTTCTTC
TRBD1	TRBV29-1	NA	TRBJ1-2	CSVLTGEGYGYTF	TGCAGCGTTTTGACAGGGGAAGGCTATGGCTACACCTTC
NA	TRBV5-5	NA	TRBJ1-4	CASSYRQSTNEKLFF	TGTGCCAGCAGCTATAGACAGTCAACTAATGAAAAACTGTTTTTT
TRBD1	TRBV5-1	NA	TRBJ2-2	CASGSGGDGELFF	TGCGCCAGCGGGTCAGGGGGCGACGGGGAGCTGTTTTTT